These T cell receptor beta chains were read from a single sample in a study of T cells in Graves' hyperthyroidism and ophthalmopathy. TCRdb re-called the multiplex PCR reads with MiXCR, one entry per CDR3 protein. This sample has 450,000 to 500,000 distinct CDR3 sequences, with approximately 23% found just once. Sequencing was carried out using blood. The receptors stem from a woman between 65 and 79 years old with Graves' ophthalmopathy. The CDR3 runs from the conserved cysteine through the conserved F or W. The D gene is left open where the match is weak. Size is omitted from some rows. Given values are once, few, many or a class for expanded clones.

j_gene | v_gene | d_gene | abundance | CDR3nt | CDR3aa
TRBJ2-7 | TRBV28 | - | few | TGTGCCAGCAGTTCCTTAGGGGGCGGGAGGCCCTACGAGCAGTACTTC | CASSSLGGGRPYEQYF
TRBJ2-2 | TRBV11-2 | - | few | TGTGCCAGCAGCTCGCGCGTACAAGCAGGCTACCTCACCGGGGAGCTGTTTTTT | CASSSRVQAGYLTGELFF
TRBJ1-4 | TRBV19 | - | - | TGTGCCAGTAGAGGGTGGCAGGGTGAAAAACTGTTTTTT | CASRGWQGEKLFF
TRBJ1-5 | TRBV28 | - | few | TGTGCCAGCAGTCACGGGGTTGGCAATCAGCCCCAGCATTTT | CASSHGVGNQPQHF
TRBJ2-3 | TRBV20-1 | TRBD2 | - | TGCAGTGCTACCGACATACTAGCGGGAGGTAGAGATACGCAGTATTTT | CSATDILAGGRDTQYF
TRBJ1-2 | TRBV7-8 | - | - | - | CASSLGVAGGNTF
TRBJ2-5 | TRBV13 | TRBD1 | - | TGTGCCAGCAGCTCTTCCGGGACAGGGAGGAAAGAGACCCAGTACTTC | CASSSSGTGRKETQYF
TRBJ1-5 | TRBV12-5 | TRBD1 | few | TGTGCTAGTGCCCTTCCCGGGGCAGGGGGCCATCAGCCCCAGCATTTT | CASALPGAGGHQPQHF
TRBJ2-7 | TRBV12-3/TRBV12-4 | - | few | TGTGCCAGCAGTTCGGGACCGAACTACGAGCAGTACTTC | CASSSGPNYEQYF
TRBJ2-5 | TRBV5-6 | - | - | TGTGCCAGCAGCTACACGGGAGAAAAGACCCAGTACTTC | CASSYTGEKTQYF
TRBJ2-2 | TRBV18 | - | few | TGTGCCAGCTCACCGACAGGCGCGAACACCGGGGAGCTGTTTTTT | CASSPTGANTGELFF
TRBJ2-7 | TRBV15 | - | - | TGTGCCACCAGCAGAGGTTCCAACCCTCTCGAGCAGTACTTC | CATSRGSNPLEQYF
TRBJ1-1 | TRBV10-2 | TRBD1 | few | TGCGCCAGCAGTGTGTGGGGACAGGGGGCGCACACTGAAGCTTTCTTT | CASSVWGQGAHTEAFF
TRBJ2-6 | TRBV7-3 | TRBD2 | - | TGTGCCAGCAGCGGGGGACTAGCGGGCCTCTCTGGGGCCAACGTCCTGACTTTC | CASSGGLAGLSGANVLTF
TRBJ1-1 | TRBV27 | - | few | TGTGCCAGCAGGGCCCTCAGAGACTTGAACACTGAAGCTTTCTTT | CASRALRDLNTEAFF
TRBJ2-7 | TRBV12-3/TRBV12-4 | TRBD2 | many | TGTGCCAGCAGTTGGATAGGACTAGCGGGAGCTCAGGAGCAGTACTTC | CASSWIGLAGAQEQYF
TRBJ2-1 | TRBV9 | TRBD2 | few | TGTGCCAGCAGCGTAGGGGGGGGAGGCGAGCAGTTCTTC | CASSVGGGGEQFF
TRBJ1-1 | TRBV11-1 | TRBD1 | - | TGTGCCAGCAGTTTGGACAGGGGCGAAGCTTTCTTT | CASSLDRGEAFF
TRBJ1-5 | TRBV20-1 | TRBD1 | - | TGCAGTTTGGGACAGATAGATCAGCCCCAGCATTTT | CSLGQIDQPQHF
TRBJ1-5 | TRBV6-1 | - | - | TGTGCCAGCAGTCCCCCGGGAGGCACTCAGCCCCAGCATTTT | CASSPPGGTQPQHF
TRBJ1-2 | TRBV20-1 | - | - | TGCAGTGCTAGGGAAGGGGGGGGAAGTGGCTACACCTTC | CSAREGGGSGYTF
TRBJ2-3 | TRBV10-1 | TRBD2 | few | TGCGCCAGCAGTGCCGGACTAGTTAAGAATACGCAGTATTTT | CASSAGLVKNTQYF
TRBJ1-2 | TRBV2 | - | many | TGTGCCAGCACCTCCCAGCACTATGGCTACACCTTC | CASTSQHYGYTF
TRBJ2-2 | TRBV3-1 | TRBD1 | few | TGTGCCAGCAGCCAAGATTCGGCAGGGGGCCACACCGGGGAGCTGTTTTTT | CASSQDSAGGHTGELFF
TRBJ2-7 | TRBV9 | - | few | TGTGCCAGCAGCGTAGGCCCCCGCGGGAAGACCTACGAGCAGTACTTC | CASSVGPRGKTYEQYF
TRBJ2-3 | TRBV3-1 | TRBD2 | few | TGTGCCAGCAGCCGCCCGGGACTAGCGGGAGTAAATACGCAGTATTTT | CASSRPGLAGVNTQYF
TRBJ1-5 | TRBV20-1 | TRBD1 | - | TGCAGTGCTCAAAGGGACAGCCAGTCTCAGCCCCAGCATTTT | CSAQRDSQSQPQHF
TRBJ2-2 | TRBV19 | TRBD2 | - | TGTGCCAGTAGTATGGGGACTAGCGGGAGTAGGGCGAACACCGGGGAGCTGTTTTTT | CASSMGTSGSRANTGELFF
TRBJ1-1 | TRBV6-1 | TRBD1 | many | TGTGCCAGCAGCCCAGACAGGGTGACTGAAGCTTTCTTT | CASSPDRVTEAFF
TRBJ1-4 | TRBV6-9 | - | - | TGTGCCAGCAGCTACTTTGCAACTAATGAAAAACTGTTTTTT | CASSYFATNEKLFF
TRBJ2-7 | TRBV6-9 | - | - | TGTGCCAGCAGTTCGACCGGGACCCCCTACGAGCAGTACTTC | CASSSTGTPYEQYF